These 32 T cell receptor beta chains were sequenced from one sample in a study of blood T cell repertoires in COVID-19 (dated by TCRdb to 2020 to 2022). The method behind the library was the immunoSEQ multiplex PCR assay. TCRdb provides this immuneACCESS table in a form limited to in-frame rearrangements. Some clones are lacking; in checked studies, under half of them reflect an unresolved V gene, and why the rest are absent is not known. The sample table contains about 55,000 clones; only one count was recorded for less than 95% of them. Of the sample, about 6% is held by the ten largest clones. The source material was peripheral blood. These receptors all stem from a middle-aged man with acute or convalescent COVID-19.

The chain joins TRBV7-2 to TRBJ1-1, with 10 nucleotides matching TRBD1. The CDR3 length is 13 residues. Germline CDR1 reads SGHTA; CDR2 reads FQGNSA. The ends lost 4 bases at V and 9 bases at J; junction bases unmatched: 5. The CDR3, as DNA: TGTGCCAGCAGCTCGGACAGGGGGAGAAAAGCTTTCTTT. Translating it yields CASSSDRGRKAFF. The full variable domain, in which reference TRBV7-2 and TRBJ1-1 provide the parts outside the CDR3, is GAGVSQSPSNKVTEKGKDVELRCDPISGHTALYWYRQSLGQGLEFLIYFQGNSAPDKSGLPSDRFSAERTGGSVSTLTIQRTQQEDSAVYLCASSSDRGRKAFFGQGTRLTVV.

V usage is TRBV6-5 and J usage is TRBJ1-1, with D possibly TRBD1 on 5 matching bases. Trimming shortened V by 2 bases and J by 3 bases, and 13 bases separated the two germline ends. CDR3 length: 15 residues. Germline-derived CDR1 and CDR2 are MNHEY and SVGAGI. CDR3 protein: CASSYKWGGDTEAFF. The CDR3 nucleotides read TGTGCCAGCAGTTACAAGTGGGGAGGGGACACTGAAGCTTTCTTT.

CDR3 amino acids: CATRGKIGAGPNYGYTF. The CDR3, as DNA: TGTGCCACCAGAGGAAAGATTGGGGCTGGGCCTAACTATGGCTACACCTTC. J is TRBJ1-2 and V is TRBV24-1; TRBD1 is a possible D gene (5 bases). Germline CDR1 KGHDR, CDR2 SFDVKD. Trimming took 7 bases from V and 0 from J, leaving 20 bases between them. This CDR3 comprises 17 residues.

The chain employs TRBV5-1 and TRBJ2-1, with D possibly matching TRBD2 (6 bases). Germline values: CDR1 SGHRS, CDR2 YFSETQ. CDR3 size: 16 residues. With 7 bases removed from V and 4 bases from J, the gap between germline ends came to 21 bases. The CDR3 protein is CASAPAEGGPYNEQFF. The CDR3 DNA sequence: TGCGCCAGCGCCCCGGCCGAGGGAGGCCCTTACAATGAGCAGTTCTTC. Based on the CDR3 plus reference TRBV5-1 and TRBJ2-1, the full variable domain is KAGVTQTPRYLIKTRGQQVTLSCSPISGHRSVSWYQQTPGQGLQFLFEYFSETQRNKGNFPGRFSGRQFSNSRSEMNVSTLELGDSALYLCASAPAEGGPYNEQFFGPGTRLTVL.

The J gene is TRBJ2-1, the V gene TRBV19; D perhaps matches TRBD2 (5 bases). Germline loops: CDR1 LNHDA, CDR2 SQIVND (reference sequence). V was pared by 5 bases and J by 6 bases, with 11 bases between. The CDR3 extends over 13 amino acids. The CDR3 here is CASSLREGNEQFF. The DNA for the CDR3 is TGTGCCAGTAGTCTACGGGAAGGCAATGAGCAGTTCTTC. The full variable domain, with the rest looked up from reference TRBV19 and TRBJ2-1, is DGGITQSPKYLFRKEGQNVTLSCEQNLNHDAMYWYRQDPGQGLRLIYYSQIVNDFQKGDIAEGYSVSREKKESFPLTVTSAQKNPTAFYLCASSLREGNEQFFGPGTRLTVL.

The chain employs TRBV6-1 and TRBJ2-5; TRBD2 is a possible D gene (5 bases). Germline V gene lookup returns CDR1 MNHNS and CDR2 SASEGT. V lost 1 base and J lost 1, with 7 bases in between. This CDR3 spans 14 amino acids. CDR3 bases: TGTGCCAGCAGTGAAGGGACTTCCCAAGAGACCCAGTACTTC. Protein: CASSEGTSQETQYF.

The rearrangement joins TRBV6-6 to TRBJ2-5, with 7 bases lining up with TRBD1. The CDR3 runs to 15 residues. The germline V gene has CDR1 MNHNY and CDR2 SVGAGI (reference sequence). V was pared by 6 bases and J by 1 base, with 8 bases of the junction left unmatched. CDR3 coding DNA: TGTGCCAGCAGCCCACACAGGGGATCCCAAGAGACCCAGTACTTC. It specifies CASSPHRGSQETQYF.

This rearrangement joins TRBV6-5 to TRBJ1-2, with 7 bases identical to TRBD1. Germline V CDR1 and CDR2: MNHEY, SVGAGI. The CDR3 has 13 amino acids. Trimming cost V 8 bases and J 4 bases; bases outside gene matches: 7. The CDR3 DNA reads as TGTGCCAGCTGGGACAGCAATATCTATGGCTACACCTTC. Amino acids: CASWDSNIYGYTF.

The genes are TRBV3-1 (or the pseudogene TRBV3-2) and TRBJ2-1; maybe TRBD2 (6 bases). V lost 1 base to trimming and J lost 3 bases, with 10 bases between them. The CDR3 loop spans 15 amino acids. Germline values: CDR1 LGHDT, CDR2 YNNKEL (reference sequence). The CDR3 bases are TGTGCCAGCAGCCAAGTGGAGGGGAACTACAATGAGCAGTTCTTC. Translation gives CASSQVEGNYNEQFF.

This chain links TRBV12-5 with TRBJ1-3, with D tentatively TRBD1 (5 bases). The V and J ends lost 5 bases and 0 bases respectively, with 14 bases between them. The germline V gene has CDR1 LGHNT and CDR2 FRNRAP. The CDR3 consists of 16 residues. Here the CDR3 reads CASGPGTAGSGNTIYF. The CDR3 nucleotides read TGTGCTAGTGGTCCTGGGACTGCCGGCTCTGGAAACACCATATATTTT.

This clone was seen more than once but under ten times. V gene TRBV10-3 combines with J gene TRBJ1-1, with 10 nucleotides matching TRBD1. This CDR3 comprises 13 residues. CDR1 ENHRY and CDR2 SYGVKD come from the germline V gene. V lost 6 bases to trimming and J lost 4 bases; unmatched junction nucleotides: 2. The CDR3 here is CAIRRTGGTEAFF. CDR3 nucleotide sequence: TGTGCCATCAGAAGGACAGGGGGCACTGAAGCTTTCTTT.

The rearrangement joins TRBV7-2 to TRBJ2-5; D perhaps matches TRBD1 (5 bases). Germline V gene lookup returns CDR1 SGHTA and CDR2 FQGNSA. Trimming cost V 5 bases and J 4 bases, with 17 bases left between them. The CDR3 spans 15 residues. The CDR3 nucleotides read TGTGCCAGCAGCCCAAAGGGGTCGGCCCGAGAGACCCAGTACTTC. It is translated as CASSPKGSARETQYF.

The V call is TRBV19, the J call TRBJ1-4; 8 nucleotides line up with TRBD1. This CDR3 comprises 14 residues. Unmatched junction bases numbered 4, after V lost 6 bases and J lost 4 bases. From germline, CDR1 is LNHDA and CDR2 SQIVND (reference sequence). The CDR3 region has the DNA TGTGCCAGTAGAAGGACAGGGAATAATGAAAAACTGTTTTTT. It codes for CASRRTGNNEKLFF.

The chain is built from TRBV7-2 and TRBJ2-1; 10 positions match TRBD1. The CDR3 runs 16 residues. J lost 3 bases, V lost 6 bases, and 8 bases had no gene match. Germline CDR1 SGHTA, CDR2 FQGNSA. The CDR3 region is CASSRPGQGLYNEQFF. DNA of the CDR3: TGTGCCAGCAGTCGGCCGGGACAGGGGCTCTACAATGAGCAGTTCTTC.

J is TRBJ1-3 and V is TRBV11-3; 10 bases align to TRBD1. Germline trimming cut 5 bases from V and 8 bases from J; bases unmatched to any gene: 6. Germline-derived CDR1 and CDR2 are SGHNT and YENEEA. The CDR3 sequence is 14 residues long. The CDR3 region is CASSHRDRGDTIYF. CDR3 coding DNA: TGTGCCAGCAGCCACCGGGACAGGGGCGACACCATATATTTT.

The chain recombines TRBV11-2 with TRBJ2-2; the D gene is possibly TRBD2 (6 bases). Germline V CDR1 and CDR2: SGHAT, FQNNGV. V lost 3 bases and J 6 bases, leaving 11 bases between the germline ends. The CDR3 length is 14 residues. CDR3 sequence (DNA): TGTGCCAGCAGCTTTCGCGAGCGGGCCGGGGAGCTGTTTTTT. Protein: CASSFRERAGELFF.

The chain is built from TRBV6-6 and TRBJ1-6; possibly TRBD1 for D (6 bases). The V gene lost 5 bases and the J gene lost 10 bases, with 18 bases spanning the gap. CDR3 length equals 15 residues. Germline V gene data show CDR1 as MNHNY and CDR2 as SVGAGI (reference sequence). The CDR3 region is CASSPGQHLGSPLHF. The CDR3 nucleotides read TGTGCCAGCAGTCCCGGACAGCATTTGGGGTCACCCCTCCACTTT.

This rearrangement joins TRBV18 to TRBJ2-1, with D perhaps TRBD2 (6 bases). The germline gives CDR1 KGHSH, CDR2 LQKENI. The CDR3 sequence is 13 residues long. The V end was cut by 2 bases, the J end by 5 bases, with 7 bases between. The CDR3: CASSPTSNNEQFF. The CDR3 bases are TGTGCCAGCTCACCAACTAGCAACAATGAGCAGTTCTTC.

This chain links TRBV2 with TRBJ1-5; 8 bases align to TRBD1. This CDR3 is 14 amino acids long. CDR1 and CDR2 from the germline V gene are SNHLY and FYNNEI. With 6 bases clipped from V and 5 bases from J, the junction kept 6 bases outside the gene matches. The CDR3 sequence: CASSPRGPDQPQHF. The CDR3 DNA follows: TGTGCCAGCAGCCCCAGGGGGCCTGATCAGCCCCAGCATTTT.

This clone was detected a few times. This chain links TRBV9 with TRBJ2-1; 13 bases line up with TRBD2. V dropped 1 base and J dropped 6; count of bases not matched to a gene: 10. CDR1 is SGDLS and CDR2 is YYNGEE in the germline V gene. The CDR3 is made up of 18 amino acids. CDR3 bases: TGTGCCAGCAGCGTACTGGGGCCCGGGACTAGCGGGGCCAATGAGCAGTTCTTC. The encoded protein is CASSVLGPGTSGANEQFF. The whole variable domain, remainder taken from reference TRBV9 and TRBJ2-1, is DSGVTQTPKHLITATGQRVTLRCSPRSGDLSVYWYQQSLDQGLQFLIQYYNGEERAKGNILERFSAQQFPDLHSELNLSSLELGDSALYFCASSVLGPGTSGANEQFFGPGTRLTVL.

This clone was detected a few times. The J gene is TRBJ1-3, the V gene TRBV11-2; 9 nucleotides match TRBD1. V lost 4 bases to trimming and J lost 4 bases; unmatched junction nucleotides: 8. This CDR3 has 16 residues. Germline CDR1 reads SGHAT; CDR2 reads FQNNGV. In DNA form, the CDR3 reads TGTGCCAGCAGCTCTATTACAGGGGGCGCGGGAAACACCATATATTTT. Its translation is CASSSITGGAGNTIYF.

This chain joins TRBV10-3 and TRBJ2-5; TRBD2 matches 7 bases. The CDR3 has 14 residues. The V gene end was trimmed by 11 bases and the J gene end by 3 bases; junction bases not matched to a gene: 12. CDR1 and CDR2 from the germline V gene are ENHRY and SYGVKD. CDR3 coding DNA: TGTGCCTCAGGACTAGGATTGACCAAAGAGACCCAGTACTTC. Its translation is CASGLGLTKETQYF.

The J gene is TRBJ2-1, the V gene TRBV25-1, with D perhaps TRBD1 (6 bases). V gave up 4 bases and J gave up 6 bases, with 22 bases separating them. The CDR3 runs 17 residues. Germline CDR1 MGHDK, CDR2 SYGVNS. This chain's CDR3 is CASSGGKGQGASNEQFF. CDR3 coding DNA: TGTGCCAGCAGTGGGGGGAAGGGACAAGGGGCTTCCAATGAGCAGTTCTTC.

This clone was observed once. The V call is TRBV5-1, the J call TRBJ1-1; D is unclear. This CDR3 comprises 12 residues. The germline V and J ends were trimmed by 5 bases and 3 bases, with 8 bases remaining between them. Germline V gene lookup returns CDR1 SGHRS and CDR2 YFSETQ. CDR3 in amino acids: CASRKEDTEAFF. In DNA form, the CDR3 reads TGCGCCAGCAGGAAGGAGGACACTGAAGCTTTCTTT.

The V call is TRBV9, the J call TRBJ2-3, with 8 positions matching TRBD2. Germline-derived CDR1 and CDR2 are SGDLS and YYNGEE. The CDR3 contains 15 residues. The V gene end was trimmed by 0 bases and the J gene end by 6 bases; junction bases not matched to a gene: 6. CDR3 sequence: CASSVVGRASDTQYF. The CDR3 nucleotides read TGTGCCAGCAGCGTAGTCGGGAGGGCCTCTGATACGCAGTATTTT. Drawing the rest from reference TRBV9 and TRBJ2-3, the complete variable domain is DSGVTQTPKHLITATGQRVTLRCSPRSGDLSVYWYQQSLDQGLQFLIQYYNGEERAKGNILERFSAQQFPDLHSELNLSSLELGDSALYFCASSVVGRASDTQYFGPGTRLTVL.

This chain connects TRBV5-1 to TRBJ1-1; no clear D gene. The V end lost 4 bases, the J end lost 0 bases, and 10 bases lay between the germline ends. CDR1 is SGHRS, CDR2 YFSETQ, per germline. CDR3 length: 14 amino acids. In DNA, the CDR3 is TGCGCCAGCAGCCTTACAGTAATGAACACTGAAGCTTTCTTT. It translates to CASSLTVMNTEAFF.

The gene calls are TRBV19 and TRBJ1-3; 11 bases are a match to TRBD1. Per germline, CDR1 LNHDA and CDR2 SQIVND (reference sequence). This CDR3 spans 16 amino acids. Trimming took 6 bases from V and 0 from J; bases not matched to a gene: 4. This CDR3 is CASRPDRGPSGNTIYF. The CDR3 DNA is TGTGCCAGTAGGCCGGACAGGGGGCCCTCTGGAAACACCATATATTTT.

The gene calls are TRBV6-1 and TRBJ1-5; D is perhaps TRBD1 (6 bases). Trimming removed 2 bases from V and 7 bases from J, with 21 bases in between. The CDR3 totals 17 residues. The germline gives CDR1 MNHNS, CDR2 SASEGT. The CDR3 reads CASSESVLGGLGQPQHF. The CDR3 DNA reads TGTGCCAGCAGTGAAAGCGTTCTGGGGGGGCTAGGCCAGCCCCAGCATTTT.

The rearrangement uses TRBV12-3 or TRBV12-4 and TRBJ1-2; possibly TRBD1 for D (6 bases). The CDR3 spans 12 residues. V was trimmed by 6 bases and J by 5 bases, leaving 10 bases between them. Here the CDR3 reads CASRPGVYGYTF. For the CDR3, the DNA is TGTGCCAGCAGACCAGGGGTTTATGGCTACACCTTC.

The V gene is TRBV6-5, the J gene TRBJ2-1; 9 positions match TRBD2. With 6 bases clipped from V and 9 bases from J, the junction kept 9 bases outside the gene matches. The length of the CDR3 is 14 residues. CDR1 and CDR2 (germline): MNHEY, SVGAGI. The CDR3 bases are TGTGCCAGCAGCGCCCGAGTAGCGGGAGTTGAGCAGTTCTTC. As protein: CASSARVAGVEQFF.

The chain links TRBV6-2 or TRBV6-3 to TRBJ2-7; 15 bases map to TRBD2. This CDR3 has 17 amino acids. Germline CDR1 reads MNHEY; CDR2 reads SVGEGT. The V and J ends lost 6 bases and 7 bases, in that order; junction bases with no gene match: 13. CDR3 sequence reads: CASSHGTSGRTKGEQYF. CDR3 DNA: TGTGCCAGCAGCCATGGGACTAGCGGGAGGACCAAAGGTGAGCAGTACTTC.

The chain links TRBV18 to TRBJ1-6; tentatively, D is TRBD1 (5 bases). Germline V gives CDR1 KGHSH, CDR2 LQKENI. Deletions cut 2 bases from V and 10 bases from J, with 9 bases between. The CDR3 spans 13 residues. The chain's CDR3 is CASSPGGVSPLHF. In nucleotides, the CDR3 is TGTGCCAGCTCACCAGGGGGGGTCTCACCCCTCCACTTT.